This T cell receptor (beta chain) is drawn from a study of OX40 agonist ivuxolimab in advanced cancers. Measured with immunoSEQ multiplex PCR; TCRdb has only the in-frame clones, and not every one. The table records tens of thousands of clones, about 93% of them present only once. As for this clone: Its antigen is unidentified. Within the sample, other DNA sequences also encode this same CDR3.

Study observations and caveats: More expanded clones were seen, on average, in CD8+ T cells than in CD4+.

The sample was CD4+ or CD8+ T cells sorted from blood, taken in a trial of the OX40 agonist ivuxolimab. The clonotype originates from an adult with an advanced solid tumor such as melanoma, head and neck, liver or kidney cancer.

This chain's CDR3 is CASSLRLANTGELFF. The CDR3 nucleotides read TGTGCCAGCAGCTTACGGCTGGCAAACACCGGGGAGCTGTTTTTT. The chain recombines TRBV7-2 with TRBJ2-2; D ambiguous. The germline gives CDR1 SGHTA, CDR2 FQGNSA. The CDR3 is made up of 15 amino acids. Trimming removed 2 bases from V and 2 bases from J, with 9 bases in between. The variable domain in full, completed from reference TRBV7-2 and TRBJ2-2, reads GAGVSQSPSNKVTEKGKDVELRCDPISGHTALYWYRQSLGQGLEFLIYFQGNSAPDKSGLPSDRFSAERTGGSVSTLTIQRTQQEDSAVYLCASSLRLANTGELFFGEGSRLTVL.